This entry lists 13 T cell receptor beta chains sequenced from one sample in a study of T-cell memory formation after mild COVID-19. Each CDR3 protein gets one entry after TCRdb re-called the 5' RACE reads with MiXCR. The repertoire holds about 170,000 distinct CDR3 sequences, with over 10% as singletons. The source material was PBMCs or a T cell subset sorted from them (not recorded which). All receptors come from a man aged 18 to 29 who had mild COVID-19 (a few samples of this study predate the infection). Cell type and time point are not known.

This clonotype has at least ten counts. CDR3 sequence reads: CASSHRGGASYNEQFF. In DNA form, the CDR3 reads TGTGCCAGCAGCCACCGCGGGGGGGCCTCCTACAATGAGCAGTTCTTC. The V call is TRBV3-1, the J call TRBJ2-1, with 9 bases aligning to TRBD2. Germline-derived CDR1 and CDR2 are LGHDT and YNNKEL (reference sequence). Trimming took 3 bases from V and 0 from J; bases not matched to a gene: 3. The CDR3 is 16 residues long.

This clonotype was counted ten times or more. The chain's CDR3 is CASSLAGRNTGELFF. CDR3 nucleotide sequence: TGTGCCAGCAGTTTAGCGGGTCGGAACACCGGGGAGCTGTTTTTT. J is TRBJ2-2 and V is TRBV12-3 or TRBV12-4; D is unresolved. This CDR3 comprises 15 residues. V shed 0 bases and J shed 1 base, with 6 bases lying between them.

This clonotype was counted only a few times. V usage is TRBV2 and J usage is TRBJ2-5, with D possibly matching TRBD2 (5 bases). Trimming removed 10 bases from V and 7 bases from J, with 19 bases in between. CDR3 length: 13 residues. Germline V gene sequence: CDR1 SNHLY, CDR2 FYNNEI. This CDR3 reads CATTPGAARTQYF. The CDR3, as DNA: TGTGCCACCACCCCTGGAGCGGCACGGACCCAGTACTTC.

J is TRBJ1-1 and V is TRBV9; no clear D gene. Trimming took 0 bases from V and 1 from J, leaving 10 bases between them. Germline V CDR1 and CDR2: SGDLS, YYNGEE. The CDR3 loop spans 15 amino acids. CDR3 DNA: TGTGCCAGCAGCGTAGCTCTCGGCAGGAACACTGAAGCTTTCTTT. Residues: CASSVALGRNTEAFF.

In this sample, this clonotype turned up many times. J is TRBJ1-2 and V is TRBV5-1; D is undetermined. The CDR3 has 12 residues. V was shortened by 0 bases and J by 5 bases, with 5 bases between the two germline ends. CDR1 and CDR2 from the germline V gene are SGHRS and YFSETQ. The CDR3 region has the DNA TGCGCCAGCAGCTTGGACCGGTATGGCTACACCTTC. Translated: CASSLDRYGYTF.

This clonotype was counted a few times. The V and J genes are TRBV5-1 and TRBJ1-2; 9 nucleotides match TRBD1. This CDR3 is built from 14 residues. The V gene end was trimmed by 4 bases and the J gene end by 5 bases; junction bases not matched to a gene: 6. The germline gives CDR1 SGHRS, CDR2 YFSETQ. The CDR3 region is CASSLTDRGYGYTF. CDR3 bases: TGCGCCAGCAGCCTCACCGACAGGGGGTATGGCTACACCTTC.

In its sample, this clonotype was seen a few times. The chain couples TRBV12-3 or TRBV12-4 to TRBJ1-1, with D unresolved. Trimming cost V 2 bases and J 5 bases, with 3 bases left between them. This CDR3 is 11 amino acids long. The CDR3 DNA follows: TGTGCCAGCAGTTTATGGACTGAAGCTTTCTTT. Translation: CASSLWTEAFF.

The CDR3 is CASSTLEELFF. CDR3 coding DNA: TGTGCCAGCAGTACCTTGGAGGAGCTGTTTTTT. J is TRBJ2-2 and V is TRBV6-2 or TRBV6-3; no clear D. The CDR3 totals 11 residues. V gave up 5 bases and J gave up 10 bases, with 8 bases separating them. Looked up from germline, CDR1 is MNHEY and CDR2 is SVGEGT.

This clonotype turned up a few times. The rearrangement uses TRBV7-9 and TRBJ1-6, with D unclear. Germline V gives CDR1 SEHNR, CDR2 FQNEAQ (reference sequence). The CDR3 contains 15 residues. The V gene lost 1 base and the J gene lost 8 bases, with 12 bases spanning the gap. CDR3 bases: TGTGCCAGCAGCTTAGGCTCGGGAACCGATTCACCCCTCCACTTT. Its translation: CASSLGSGTDSPLHF. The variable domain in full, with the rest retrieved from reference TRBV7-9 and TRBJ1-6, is DTGVSQNPRHKITKRGQNVTFRCDPISEHNRLYWYRQTLGQGPEFLTYFQNEAQLEKSRLLSDRFSAERPKGSFSTLEIQRTEQGDSAMYLCASSLGSGTDSPLHFGNGTRLTVT.

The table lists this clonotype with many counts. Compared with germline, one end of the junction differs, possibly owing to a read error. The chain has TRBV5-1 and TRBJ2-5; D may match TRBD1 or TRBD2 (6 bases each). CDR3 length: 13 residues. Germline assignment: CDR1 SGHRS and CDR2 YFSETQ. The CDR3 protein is CASSLGGRETQYF. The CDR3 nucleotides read TGTGCCAGCAGCTTAGGGGGGCGGGAGACCCAGTACTTC. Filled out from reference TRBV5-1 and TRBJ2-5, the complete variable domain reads KAGVTQTPRYLIKTRGQQVTLSCSPISGHRSVSWYQQTPGQGLQFLFEYFSETQRNKGNFPGRFSGRQFSNSRSEMNVSTLELGDSALYLCASSLGGRETQYFGPGTRLLVL.

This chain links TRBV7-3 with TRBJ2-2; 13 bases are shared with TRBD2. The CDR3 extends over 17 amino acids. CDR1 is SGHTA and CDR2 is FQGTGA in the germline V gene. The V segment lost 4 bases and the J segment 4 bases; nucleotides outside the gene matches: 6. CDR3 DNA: TGTGCCAGCAGCTCTACTAGCGGGGGGGCGCGCACCGGGGAGCTGTTTTTT. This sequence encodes CASSSTSGGARTGELFF.

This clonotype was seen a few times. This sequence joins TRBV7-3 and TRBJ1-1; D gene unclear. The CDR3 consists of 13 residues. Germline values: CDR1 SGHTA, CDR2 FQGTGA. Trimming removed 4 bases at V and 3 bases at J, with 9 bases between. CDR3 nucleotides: TGTGCCAGCAGCTCTGTTGCGGACACTGAAGCTTTCTTT. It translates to CASSSVADTEAFF.

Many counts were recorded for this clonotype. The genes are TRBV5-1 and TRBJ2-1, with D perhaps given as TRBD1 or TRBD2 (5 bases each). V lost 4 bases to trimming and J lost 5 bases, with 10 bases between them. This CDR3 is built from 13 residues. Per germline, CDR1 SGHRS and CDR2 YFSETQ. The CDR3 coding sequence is TGCGCCAGCAGCCCCCGGGACCACAATGAGCAGTTCTTC. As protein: CASSPRDHNEQFF.